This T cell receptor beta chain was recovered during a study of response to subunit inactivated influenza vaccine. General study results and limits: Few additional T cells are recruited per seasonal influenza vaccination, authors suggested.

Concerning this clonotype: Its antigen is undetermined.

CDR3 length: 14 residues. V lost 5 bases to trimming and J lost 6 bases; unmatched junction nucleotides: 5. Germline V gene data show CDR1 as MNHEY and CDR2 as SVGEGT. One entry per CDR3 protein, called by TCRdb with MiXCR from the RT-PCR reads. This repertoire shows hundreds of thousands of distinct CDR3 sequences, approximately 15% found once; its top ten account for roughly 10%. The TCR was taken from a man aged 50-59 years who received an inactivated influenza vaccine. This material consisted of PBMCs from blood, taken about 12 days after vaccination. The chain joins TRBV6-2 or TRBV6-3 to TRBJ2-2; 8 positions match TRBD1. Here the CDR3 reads CASSPTGEAGELFF. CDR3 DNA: TGTGCCAGCAGTCCGACAGGGGAGGCCGGGGAGCTGTTTTTT.